A single count supports the clone carrying this TCR beta chain. Its antigen is not known. This record comes from a study of shared clonotypes between healthy human individuals. Naive CD8 cells were CD45RO-negative, positively selected for CCR7, excluding terminally differentiated effector memory CD45RA+ cells. Here immunoSEQ multiplex PCR was the method, and the copy in TCRdb shows in-frame clones only, minus some. The sample has some 600,000 clones; about 96% are singletons. The study, taken as a whole, reports: All-four-donor shared clonotypes had higher generation probabilities than non-shared clonotypes did. Measured sharing among donors was expected to vary with sequencing depth. Tissues were not sampled, only blood, and their repertoires likely differ.

The sequenced sample was naive CD8+ T cells sorted from blood. The origin of this receptor is a woman in her 30s in good health.

For the CDR3, the DNA is TGTGCCAGCAGCCCGTTCGCCCCCTCTGTCTACGAGCAGTACTTC. Its protein is CASSPFAPSVYEQYF. V gene TRBV11-2 combines with J gene TRBJ2-7; unclear D gene. This CDR3 has 15 amino acids. Trimming left V 5 bases short and J 3 bases short, with 17 bases between. Germline V gene data show CDR1 as SGHAT and CDR2 as FQNNGV.